This T cell receptor beta chain came from a study of T cells in localized non-small cell lung cancer. Study findings and constraints: Higher adjacent-lung clonality was associated with shorter survival. Appearing in adjacent lung were a median about 50 of the top 100 tumor clones. There was higher T cell clonality in uninvolved adjacent lung than in tumor, and it was highest there. One tumor region alone was sequenced, and heterogeneity therefore remains possible.

Note on this clone: Its antigen is not identified.

Data came from immunoSEQ multiplex PCR; TCRdb stores just in-frame clones and leaves some out. The table records several thousand clones, roughly 59% of them present only once. V lost 5 bases to trimming and J lost 0 bases, with 8 bases between them. The CDR3 runs 14 residues. Germline assignment: CDR1 KGHSH and CDR2 LQKENI. The V and J genes are TRBV18 and TRBJ1-3, with D unclear. The source is a male donor aged 60 or over with stage I squamous cell lung carcinoma. The sample was lymph node tissue, taken before any cancer treatment. The CDR3 nucleotides read TGTGCCAGCTCAAACGGCAACTCTGGAAACACCATATATTTT. Its translation is CASSNGNSGNTIYF.